This is a list of T cell receptor beta chains from one sample in a study of T cell repertoires in cytomegalovirus infection. These receptors lack a known antigen. TCRdb re-called the reads with MiXCR, one entry per CDR3 protein. The table has hundreds of thousands of distinct CDR3 sequences, about 31% seen once. This sample comprised cultured CD8+ T cells from PBMCs, obtained from culture after CMV antigen stimulation. Receptor source: a human donor in good health (CMV status not recorded). Some clones in this sample may be carry-over from other donors' samples. CDR3s include the opening cysteine and the closing phenylalanine or tryptophan. The D gene is left open where the match is weak. The size field is filled for only some rows; it gives once, few, many or a size class.

TRBJ1-5 | NA | few | TRBV27 | CASRPLPDPVAQAGRGNQPQHF | TGTGCCAGCAGACCCCTACCCGACCCTGTGGCGCAGGCAGGGAGAGGAAATCAGCCCCAGCATTTT
TRBJ2-5 | NA | many | TRBV7-2 | CASSLNRDETQYF | TGTGCCAGCAGCTTAAATAGGGACGAGACCCAGTACTTC
TRBJ1-1 | NA | few | TRBV4-1 | CASSQGGRVNTEAFF | TGCGCCAGCAGCCAAGGGGGACGGGTGAACACTGAAGCTTTCTTT
TRBJ1-1 | NA | NA | TRBV6-2/TRBV6-3 | CASRQLGWERLGPFF | TGTGCCAGCAGACAGTTAGGATGGGAACGGCTCGGACCTTTCTTT
TRBJ2-1 | NA | NA | TRBV7-8 | CASSPPLANEQFF | TGTGCCAGCAGCCCCCCCTTGGCGAATGAGCAGTTCTTC
TRBJ1-1 | NA | NA | TRBV27 | CASSLGHFTEAFF | TGTGCCAGCAGTTTAGGACACTTCACTGAAGCTTTCTTT
TRBJ1-5 | NA | NA | TRBV6-2/TRBV6-3 | CASRTGRAGQPQHF | TGTGCCAGCAGGACTGGCAGGGCGGGTCAGCCCCAGCATTTT
TRBJ1-5 | NA | few | TRBV15 | CATSRGVGIQPQHF | TGTGCCACCAGCAGAGGAGTCGGGATTCAGCCCCAGCATTTT
TRBJ2-1 | NA | NA | TRBV10-3 | CAISELPRVVVGSYNEQFF | TGTGCCATCAGTGAGCTTCCTAGGGTGGTGGTAGGTTCCTACAATGAGCAGTTCTTC
TRBJ1-2 | TRBD1 | NA | TRBV14 | CASSGRMDRAYGYTF | TGTGCCAGCAGCGGACGAATGGACAGGGCCTATGGCTACACCTTC
TRBJ1-6 | NA | NA | TRBV5-1 | CASSLRGEINSPLHF | TGCGCCAGCAGCTTGAGAGGGGAGATAAATTCACCCCTCCACTTT
TRBJ1-1 | TRBD1 | few | TRBV7-2 | CASSLGWTVGQYIRDTEAFF | TGTGCCAGCAGCTTAGGGTGGACCGTGGGACAGTACATTAGGGACACTGAAGCTTTCTTT
TRBJ1-4 | NA | NA | TRBV19 | CASNDRTAGAGTNEKLFF | TGTGCCAGTAATGACCGGACAGCAGGCGCGGGAACTAATGAAAAACTGTTTTTT
TRBJ2-1 | NA | NA | TRBV4-3 | CASSQDRSRTAYNEQFF | TGCGCCAGCAGCCAAGATAGAAGTAGGACAGCTTACAATGAGCAGTTCTTC
TRBJ2-6 | NA | few | TRBV7-6 | CASKDTGSGANVLTF | TGTGCTAGCAAGGACACAGGGTCTGGGGCCAACGTCCTGACTTTC
TRBJ1-5 | TRBD1 | NA | TRBV11-2 | CASSSDRPNQPQHF | TGTGCCAGCAGCTCGGACAGGCCAAATCAGCCCCAGCATTTT
TRBJ1-3 | NA | many | TRBV7-2 | CASSLDPPRNTIYF | TGTGCCAGCAGCCTAGACCCGCCTCGGAACACCATATATTTT
TRBJ1-1 | NA | NA | TRBV6-2/TRBV6-3 | CASSYHLPPGPRDTEAFF | TGTGCCAGCAGTTATCACTTACCCCCGGGTCCGCGAGACACTGAAGCTTTCTTT
TRBJ1-1 | NA | NA | TRBV15 | CATSPDGPPEAFF | TGTGCCACCAGCCCAGACGGGCCTCCTGAGGCTTTCTTT
TRBJ1-1 | NA | NA | TRBV11-2 | CASSPRADFGGPGQAEAFF | TGTGCCAGCAGCCCAAGGGCAGACTTTGGGGGTCCGGGGCAGGCTGAAGCTTTCTTT
TRBJ1-1 | NA | NA | TRBV19 | CASTPSLWRNPNTEAFF | TGTGCCAGTACCCCCTCCCTTTGGAGGAATCCGAACACTGAAGCTTTCTTT
TRBJ1-4 | NA | NA | TRBV6-5 | CASSYFPTAYNEKLFF | TGTGCCAGCAGTTACTTTCCGACAGCCTATAATGAAAAACTGTTTTTT
TRBJ2-1 | NA | NA | TRBV27 | CASSLTPRSSYNEQFF | TGTGCCAGCAGTTTAACCCCCCGGAGCTCCTACAATGAGCAGTTCTTC
TRBJ1-1 | NA | NA | TRBV2 | CASSEIQTYWNTEAFF | TGTGCCAGCAGTGAGATACAGACCTATTGGAACACTGAAGCTTTCTTT
TRBJ2-5 | NA | few | TRBV7-9 | CASSLQPSPGETQYF | TGTGCCAGCAGCTTACAACCTTCCCCGGGAGAGACCCAGTACTTC
TRBJ2-1 | TRBD2 | NA | TRBV27 | CASSHLAGLNSYNEQFF | TGTGCCAGCAGTCATTTAGCGGGGCTAAACTCCTACAATGAGCAGTTCTTC
TRBJ1-1 | NA | NA | TRBV6-6 | CASSQKEKLRTEAFF | TGTGCCAGCTCCCAGAAGGAGAAGCTAAGGACTGAAGCTTTCTTT
TRBJ1-2 | TRBD1 | NA | TRBV7-6 | CASSSGQGAWANYGYTF | TGTGCCAGCAGCTCCGGACAGGGGGCTTGGGCTAACTATGGCTACACCTTC
TRBJ1-1 | NA | NA | TRBV19 | CASSIGDGGTEAFF | TGTGCCAGTAGTATAGGGGACGGTGGAACTGAAGCTTTCTTT
TRBJ1-5 | NA | NA | TRBV6-2/TRBV6-3 | CASTPGTNQPQHF | TGTGCCAGCACCCCAGGTACCAACCAGCCCCAGCATTTT